The clone carrying this T cell receptor beta chain came up a few times. Antigen unknown. TCRdb re-derived calls from the 5' RACE reads in MiXCR, one entry per CDR3 protein. The table records 450,000 to 550,000 distinct CDR3 sequences, 15% to 20% of them present only once. The data were obtained in a study of T cells after yellow fever vaccination. Study conclusions and caveats: Weaker, the secondary response peaked sooner, at day 5 versus 15.

This CDR3 spans 12 amino acids. V lost 5 bases and J lost 12; bases outside the gene matches: 7. The chain carries TRBV12-3 or TRBV12-4 and TRBJ1-5; 7 bases map to TRBD1. The TCR originated in a man in his thirties or forties who received the YFV17D yellow fever vaccine. The sample in question was PBMCs, obtained 15 days after the yellow fever booster vaccination. CDR3 nucleotides: TGTGCCAGCAGTCTATCGGACAGGAACCAGCATTTT. Amino acid sequence: CASSLSDRNQHF.